This T cell receptor (beta chain) originates from a study of PD-1 blockade in classical Hodgkin lymphoma. Generated by immunoSEQ multiplex PCR, the TCRdb table keeps only in-frame clones and is missing some. The sample has fewer than 25,000 clones, about 80% seen once. The time point here: cycle 4 day 1 (C4D1), after 5 to 7 weeks of nivolumab. All trial patients relapsed after autologous stem cell transplantation. The CDR3 totals 14 residues. The germline V gene encodes CDR1 SGHRS and CDR2 YFSETQ. Trimming removed 4 bases at V and 1 base at J, with 12 bases between. The chain carries TRBV5-1 and TRBJ2-7; tentative D call: TRBD2 (5 bases). This sequence originates from a human donor with classical Hodgkin lymphoma. The sequenced sample was peripheral blood mononuclear cells (PBMCs), obtained before the fourth cycle of nivolumab. The CDR3 DNA reads as TGCGCCAGCAGCCAGGCGAGCGGTTCCTACGAGCAGTACTTC. Protein product: CASSQASGSYEQYF.